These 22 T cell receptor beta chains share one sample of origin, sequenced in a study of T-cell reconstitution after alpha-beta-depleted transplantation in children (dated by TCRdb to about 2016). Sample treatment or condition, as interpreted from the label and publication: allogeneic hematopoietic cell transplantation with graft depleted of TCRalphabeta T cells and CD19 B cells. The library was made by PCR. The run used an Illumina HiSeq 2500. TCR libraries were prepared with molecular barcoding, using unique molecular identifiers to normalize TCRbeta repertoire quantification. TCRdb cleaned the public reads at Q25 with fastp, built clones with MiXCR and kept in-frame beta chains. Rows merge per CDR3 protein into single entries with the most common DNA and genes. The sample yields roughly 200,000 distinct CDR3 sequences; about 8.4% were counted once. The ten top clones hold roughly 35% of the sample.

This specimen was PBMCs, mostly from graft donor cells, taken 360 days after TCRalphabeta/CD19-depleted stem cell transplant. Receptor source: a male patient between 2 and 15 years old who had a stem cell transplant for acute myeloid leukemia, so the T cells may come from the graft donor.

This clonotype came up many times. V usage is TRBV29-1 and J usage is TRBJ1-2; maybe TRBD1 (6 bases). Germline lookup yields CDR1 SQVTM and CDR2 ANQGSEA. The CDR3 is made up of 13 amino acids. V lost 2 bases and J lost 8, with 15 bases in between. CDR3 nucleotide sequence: TGCAGCGTTGAATACAGGGAGACAGAAGGCTACACCTTC. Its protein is CSVEYRETEGYTF.

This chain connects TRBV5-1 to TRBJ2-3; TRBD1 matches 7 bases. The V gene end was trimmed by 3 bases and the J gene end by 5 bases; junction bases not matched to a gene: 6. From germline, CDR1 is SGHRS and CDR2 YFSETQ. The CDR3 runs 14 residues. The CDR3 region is CASSSGQFGDTQYF. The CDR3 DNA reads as TGCGCCAGCAGCTCGGGACAGTTCGGAGATACGCAGTATTTT.

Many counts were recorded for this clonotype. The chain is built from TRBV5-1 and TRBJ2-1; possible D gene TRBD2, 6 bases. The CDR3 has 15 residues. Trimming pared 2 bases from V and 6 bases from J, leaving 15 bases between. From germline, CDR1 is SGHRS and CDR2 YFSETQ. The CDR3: CASSFFRGDANEQFF. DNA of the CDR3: TGCGCCAGCAGCTTCTTCCGCGGGGACGCCAATGAGCAGTTCTTC.

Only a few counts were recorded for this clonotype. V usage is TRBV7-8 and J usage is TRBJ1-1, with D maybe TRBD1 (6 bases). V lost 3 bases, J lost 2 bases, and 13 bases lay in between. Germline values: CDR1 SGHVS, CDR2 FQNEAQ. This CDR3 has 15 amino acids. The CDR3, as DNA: TGTGCCAGCAGCTTTAAAGGGGGAATCAACACTGAAGCTTTCTTT. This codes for CASSFKGGINTEAFF.

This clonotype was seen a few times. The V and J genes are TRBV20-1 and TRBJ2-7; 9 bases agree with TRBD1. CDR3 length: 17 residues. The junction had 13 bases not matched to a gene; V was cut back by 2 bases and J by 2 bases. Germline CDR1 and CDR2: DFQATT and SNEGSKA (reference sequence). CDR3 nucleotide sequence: TGCAGTGCTAGACTGGGGACAGGGAAGGGGAGACCCTACGAGCAGTACTTC. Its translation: CSARLGTGKGRPYEQYF.

The CDR3 loop reads CASSLYARDSYNEQFF. Here the CDR3 DNA reads TGCGCCAGCAGCTTGTATGCCAGGGATTCCTACAATGAGCAGTTCTTC. The gene calls are TRBV5-1 and TRBJ2-1, with D maybe TRBD1 (5 bases). The CDR3 sequence is 16 residues long. The germline V gene encodes CDR1 SGHRS and CDR2 YFSETQ. The V gene lost 1 base and the J gene lost 1 base, with 12 bases spanning the gap.

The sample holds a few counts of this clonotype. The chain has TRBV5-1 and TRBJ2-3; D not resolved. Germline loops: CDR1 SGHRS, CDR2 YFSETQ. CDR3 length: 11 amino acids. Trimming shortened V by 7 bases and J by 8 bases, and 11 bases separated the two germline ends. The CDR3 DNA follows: TGCGCCAGCGCTATCGGCGGTACGCAGTATTTT. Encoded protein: CASAIGGTQYF.

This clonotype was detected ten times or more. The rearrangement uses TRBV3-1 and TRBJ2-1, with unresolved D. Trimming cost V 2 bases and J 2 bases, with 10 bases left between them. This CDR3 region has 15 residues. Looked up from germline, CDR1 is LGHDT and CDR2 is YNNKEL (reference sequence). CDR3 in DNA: TGTGCCAGCAGCCAACGGGTCGACCCCTACAATGAGCAGTTCTTC. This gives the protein CASSQRVDPYNEQFF.

The CDR3 DNA reads as TGTGCCAGCAGCCCCCCCAGCGGGGGAGGTTACAATCAGCCCCAGCATTTT. This sequence encodes CASSPPSGGGYNQPQHF. The chain carries TRBV12-3 or TRBV12-4 and TRBJ1-5, with D possibly TRBD1 on 5 matching bases. The CDR3 spans 17 residues. V lost 6 bases and J 3 bases, leaving 21 bases between the germline ends.

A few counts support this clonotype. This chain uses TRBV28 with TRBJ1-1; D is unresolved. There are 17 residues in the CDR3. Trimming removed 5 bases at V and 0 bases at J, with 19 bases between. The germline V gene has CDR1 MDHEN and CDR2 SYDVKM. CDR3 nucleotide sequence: TGTGCCAGCAGTAACCGTGAGAGGCTGGCCATGAACACTGAAGCTTTCTTT. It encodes CASSNRERLAMNTEAFF.

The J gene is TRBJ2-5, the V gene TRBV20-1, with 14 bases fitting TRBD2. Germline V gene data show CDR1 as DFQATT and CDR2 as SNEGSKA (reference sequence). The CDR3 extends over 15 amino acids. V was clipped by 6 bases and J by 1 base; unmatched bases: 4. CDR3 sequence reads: CSAPTSGRGQETQYF. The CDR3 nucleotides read TGCAGTGCGCCGACTAGCGGGAGGGGCCAAGAGACCCAGTACTTC.

The chain's CDR3 is CASSPHGYNEQFF. The DNA of the CDR3 is TGTGCCAGCAGCCCCCACGGCTACAATGAGCAGTTCTTC. This rearrangement joins TRBV12-3 or TRBV12-4 to TRBJ2-1; D not resolved. This CDR3 has 13 amino acids. The ends were cut back, 6 bases at V and 3 bases at J, with 9 bases in the middle.

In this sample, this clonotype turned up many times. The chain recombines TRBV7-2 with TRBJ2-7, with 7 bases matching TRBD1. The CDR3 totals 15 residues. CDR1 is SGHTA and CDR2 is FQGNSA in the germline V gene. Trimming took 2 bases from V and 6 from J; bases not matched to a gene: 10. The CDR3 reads CASSLFVTGEGEQYF. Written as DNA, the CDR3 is TGTGCCAGCAGCTTATTTGTAACAGGGGAAGGCGAGCAGTACTTC.

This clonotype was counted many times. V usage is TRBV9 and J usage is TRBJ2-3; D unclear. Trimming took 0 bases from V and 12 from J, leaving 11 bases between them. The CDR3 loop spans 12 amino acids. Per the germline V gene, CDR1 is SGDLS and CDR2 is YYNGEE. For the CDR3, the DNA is TGTGCCAGCAGCGTAGGGGTGCTTCCCCAGTATTTT. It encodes CASSVGVLPQYF.

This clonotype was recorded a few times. CDR3 in DNA: TGTGCCAGCAGTTTCAGAGTAGCTGGCGGGAGTCCTAGCACAGATACGCAGTATTTT. Translation: CASSFRVAGGSPSTDTQYF. This chain uses TRBV27 with TRBJ2-3; 7 bases line up with TRBD2. CDR3 length equals 19 residues. J lost 0 bases, V lost 3 bases, and 15 bases had no gene match. Germline values: CDR1 MNHEY, CDR2 SMNVEV (reference sequence).

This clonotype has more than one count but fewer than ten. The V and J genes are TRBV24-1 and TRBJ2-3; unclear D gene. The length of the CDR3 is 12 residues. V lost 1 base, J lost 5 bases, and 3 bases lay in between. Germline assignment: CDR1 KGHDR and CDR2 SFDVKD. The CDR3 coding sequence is TGTGCCACCAGTGATTTTAGAGATACGCAGTATTTT. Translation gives CATSDFRDTQYF.

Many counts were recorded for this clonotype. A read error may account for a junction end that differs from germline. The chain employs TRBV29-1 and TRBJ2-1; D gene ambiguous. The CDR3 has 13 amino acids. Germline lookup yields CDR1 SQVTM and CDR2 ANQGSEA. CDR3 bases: TGCAGCGTTGAGACTGCCTCCGACAATGAGCAGTTCTTC. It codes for CSVETASDNEQFF.

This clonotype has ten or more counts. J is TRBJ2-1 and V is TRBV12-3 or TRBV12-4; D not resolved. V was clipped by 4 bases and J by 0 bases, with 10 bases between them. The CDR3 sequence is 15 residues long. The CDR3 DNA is TGTGCCAGCAGTTCCTCTCCCAGCTCCTACAATGAGCAGTTCTTC. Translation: CASSSSPSSYNEQFF.

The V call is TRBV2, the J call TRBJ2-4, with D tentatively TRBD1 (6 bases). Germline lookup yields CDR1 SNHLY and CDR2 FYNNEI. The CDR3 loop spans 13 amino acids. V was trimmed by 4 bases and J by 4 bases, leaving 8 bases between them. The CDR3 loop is CASSGTVKNIQYF. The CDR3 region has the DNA TGTGCCAGCAGTGGGACAGTAAAAAACATTCAGTACTTC.

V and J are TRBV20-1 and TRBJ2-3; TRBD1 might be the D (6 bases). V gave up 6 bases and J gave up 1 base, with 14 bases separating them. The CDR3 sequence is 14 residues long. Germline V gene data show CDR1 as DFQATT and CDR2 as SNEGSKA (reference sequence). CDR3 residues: CSATPGAGTDTQYF. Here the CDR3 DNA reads TGCAGTGCAACCCCAGGGGCCGGCACAGATACGCAGTATTTT.

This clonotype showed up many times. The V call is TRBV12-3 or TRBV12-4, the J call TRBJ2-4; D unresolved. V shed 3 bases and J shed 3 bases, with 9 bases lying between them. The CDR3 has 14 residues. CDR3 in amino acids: CASSFGNVKNIQYF. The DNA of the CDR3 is TGTGCCAGCAGTTTTGGCAACGTCAAAAACATTCAGTACTTC.

The CDR3 reads CASSRNSGSSYEQYF. The CDR3 nucleotides are TGTGCCAGCAGCAGAAATAGCGGCAGCTCCTACGAGCAGTACTTC. The chain recombines TRBV12-3 or TRBV12-4 with TRBJ2-7; a possible D gene is TRBD2 (6 bases). Trimming shortened V by 6 bases and J by 0 bases, and 15 bases separated the two germline ends. This CDR3 region has 15 residues.